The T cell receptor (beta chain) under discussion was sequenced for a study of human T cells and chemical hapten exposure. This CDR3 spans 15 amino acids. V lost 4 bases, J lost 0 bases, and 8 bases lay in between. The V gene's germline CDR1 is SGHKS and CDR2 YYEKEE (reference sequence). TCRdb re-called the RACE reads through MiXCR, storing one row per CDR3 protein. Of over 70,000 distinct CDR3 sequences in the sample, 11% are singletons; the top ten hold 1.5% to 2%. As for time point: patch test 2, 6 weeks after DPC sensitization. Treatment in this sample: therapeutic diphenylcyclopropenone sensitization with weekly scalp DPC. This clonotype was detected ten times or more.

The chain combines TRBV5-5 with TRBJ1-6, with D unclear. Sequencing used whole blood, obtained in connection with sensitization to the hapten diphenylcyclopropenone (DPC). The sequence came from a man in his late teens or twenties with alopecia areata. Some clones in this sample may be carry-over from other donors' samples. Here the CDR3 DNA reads TGTGCCAGCAGCAAGGATAGCTCCTATAATTCACCCCTCCACTTT. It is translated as CASSKDSSYNSPLHF.